This T cell receptor beta chain emerged from a study of cytomegalovirus exposure and HLA in healthy donors. Across the whole study: Unique TCR beta sequences numbering approximately 120 million came from some 200 million T cells in an earlier analysis. Whole-study results and caveats: Most sequenced TCRs were rare (though some public TCRs occurred in many donors). Sequencing likely generated an artifact that appeared as a cluster of highly shared sequence variants.

The PCR employed 60 Vbeta primers together with 13 Jbeta primers. This table comes from immunoSEQ multiplex PCR, and its TCRdb copy is limited to in-frame clones, with some not included. The table has 150,000 or so clones, 65% to 80% seen once. With regard to this clone: Its antigen is not identified. Relative to the germline gene, one junction end is altered; a read error may explain this.

The specimen was PBMCs. This receptor was taken from a male donor in good health and CMV-seronegative.

CDR3 in DNA: TGTGCTAGCAGCTCAAAGCAGTTCTTC. Its translation: CASSSKQFF. The J gene is TRBJ2-1, the V gene TRBV7-7; D unclear. This CDR3 contains 9 residues. Germline V CDR1 and CDR2: SSHAT, FNYEAQ (reference sequence).